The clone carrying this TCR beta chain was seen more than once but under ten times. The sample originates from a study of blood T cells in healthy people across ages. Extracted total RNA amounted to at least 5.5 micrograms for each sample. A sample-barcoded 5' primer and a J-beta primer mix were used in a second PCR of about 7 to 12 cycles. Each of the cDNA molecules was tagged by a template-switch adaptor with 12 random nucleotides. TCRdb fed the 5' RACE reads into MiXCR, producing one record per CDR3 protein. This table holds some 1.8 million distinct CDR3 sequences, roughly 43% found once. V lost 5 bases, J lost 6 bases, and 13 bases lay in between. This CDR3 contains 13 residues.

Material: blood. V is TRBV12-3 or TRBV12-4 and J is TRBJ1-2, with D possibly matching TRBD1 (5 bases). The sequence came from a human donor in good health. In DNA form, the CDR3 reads TGTGCCAGCAGTACCGGACAAGTGAATGGCTACACCTTC. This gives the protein CASSTGQVNGYTF.